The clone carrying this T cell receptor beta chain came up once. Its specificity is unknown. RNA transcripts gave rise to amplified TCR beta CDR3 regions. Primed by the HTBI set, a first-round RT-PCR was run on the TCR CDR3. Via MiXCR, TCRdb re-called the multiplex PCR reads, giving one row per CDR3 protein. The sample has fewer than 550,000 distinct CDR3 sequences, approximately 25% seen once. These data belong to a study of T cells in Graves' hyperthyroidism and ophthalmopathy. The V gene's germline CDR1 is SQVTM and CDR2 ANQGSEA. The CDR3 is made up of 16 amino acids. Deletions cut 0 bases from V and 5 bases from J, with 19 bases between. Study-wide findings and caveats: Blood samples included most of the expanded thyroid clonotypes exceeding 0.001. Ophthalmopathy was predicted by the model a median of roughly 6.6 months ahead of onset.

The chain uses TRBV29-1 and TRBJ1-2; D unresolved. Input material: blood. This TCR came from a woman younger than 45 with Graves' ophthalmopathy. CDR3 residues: CSVEDRGAKAGYGYTF. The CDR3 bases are TGCAGCGTTGAAGATAGAGGTGCGAAGGCGGGGTATGGCTACACCTTC.